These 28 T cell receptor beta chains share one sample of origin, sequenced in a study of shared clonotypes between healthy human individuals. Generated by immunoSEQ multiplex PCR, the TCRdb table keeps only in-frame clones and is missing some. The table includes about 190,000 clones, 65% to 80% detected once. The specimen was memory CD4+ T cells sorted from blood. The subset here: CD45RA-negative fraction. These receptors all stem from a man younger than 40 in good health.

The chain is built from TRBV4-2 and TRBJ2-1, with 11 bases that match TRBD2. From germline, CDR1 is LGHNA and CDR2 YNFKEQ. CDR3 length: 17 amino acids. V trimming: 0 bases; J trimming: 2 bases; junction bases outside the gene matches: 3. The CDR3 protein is CASSQDPTSGTYNEQFF. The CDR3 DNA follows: TGTGCCAGCAGCCAAGACCCGACTAGCGGGACCTACAATGAGCAGTTCTTC.

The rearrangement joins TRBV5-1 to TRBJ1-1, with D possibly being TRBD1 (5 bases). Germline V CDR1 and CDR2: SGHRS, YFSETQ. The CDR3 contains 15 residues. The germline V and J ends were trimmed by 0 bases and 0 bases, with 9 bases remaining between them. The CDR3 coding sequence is TGCGCCAGCAGCTTGGAGCCGGGGCTGAACACTGAAGCTTTCTTT. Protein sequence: CASSLEPGLNTEAFF.

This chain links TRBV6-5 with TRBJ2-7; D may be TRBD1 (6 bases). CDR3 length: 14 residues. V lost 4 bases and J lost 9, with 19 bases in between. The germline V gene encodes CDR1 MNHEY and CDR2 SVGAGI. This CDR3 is CASSSRTAHLGQYF. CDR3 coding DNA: TGTGCCAGCAGTTCCCGGACAGCCCACCTGGGGCAGTACTTC.

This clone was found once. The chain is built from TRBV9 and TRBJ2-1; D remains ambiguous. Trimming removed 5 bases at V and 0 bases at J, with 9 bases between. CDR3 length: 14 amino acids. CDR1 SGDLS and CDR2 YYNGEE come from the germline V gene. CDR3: CASSLGSSYNEQFF. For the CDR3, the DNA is TGTGCCAGCAGTCTGGGATCCTCCTACAATGAGCAGTTCTTC. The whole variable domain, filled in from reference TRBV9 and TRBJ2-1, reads DSGVTQTPKHLITATGQRVTLRCSPRSGDLSVYWYQQSLDQGLQFLIQYYNGEERAKGNILERFSAQQFPDLHSELNLSSLELGDSALYFCASSLGSSYNEQFFGPGTRLTVL.

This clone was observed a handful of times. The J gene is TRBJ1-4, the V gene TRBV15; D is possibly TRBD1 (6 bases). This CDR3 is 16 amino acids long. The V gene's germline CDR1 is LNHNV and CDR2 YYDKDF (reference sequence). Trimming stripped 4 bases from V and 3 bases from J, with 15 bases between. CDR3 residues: CATSKGTGRANEKLFF. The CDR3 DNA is TGTGCCACCAGCAAGGGTACAGGGAGGGCTAATGAAAAACTGTTTTTT.

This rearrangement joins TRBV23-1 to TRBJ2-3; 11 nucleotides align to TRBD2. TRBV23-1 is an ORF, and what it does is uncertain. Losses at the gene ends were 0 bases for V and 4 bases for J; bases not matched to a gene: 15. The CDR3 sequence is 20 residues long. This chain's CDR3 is CASSQSGLAGGKGHADTQYF. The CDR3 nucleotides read TGCGCCAGCAGTCAATCGGGCCTAGCGGGAGGTAAGGGCCATGCAGATACGCAGTATTTT.

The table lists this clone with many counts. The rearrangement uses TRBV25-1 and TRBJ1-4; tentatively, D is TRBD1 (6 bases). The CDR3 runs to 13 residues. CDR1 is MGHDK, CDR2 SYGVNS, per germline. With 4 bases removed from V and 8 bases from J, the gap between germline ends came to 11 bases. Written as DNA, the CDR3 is TGTGCCAGCAGTGCACAGGGAAGAGAAAAACTGTTTTTT. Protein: CASSAQGREKLFF.

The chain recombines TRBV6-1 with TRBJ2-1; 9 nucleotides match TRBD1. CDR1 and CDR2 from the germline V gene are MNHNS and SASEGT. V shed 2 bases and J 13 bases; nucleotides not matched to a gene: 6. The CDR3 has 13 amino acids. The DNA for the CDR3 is TGTGCCAGCAGTGAATGGGACAGGGTAGGTCAGTTCTTC. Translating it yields CASSEWDRVGQFF.

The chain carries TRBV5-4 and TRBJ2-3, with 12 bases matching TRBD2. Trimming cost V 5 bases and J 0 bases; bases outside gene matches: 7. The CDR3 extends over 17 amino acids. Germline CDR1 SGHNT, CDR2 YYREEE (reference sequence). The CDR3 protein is CASSLAGGPGSTDTQYF. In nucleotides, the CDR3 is TGTGCCAGCAGTCTAGCGGGAGGGCCTGGTAGCACAGATACGCAGTATTTT.

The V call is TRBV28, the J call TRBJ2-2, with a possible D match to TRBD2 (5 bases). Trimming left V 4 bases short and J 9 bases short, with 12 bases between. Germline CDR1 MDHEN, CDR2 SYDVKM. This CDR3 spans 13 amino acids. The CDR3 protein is CASSSPSRRELFF. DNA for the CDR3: TGTGCCAGCAGTTCTCCTAGCCGAAGGGAGCTGTTTTTT.

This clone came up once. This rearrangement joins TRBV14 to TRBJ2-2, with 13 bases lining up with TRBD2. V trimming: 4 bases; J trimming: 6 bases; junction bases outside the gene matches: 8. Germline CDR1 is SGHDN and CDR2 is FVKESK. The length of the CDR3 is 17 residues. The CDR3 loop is CASSPAGLAGVAGELFF. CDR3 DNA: TGTGCCAGCAGCCCCGCCGGACTAGCGGGAGTGGCCGGGGAGCTGTTTTTT.

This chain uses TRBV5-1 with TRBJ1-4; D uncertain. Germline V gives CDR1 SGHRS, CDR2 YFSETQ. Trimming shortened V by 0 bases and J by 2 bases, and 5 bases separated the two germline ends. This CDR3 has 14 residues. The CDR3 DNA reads TGCGCCAGCAGCTTGGGCCCCACTAATGAAAAACTGTTTTTT. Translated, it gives CASSLGPTNEKLFF.

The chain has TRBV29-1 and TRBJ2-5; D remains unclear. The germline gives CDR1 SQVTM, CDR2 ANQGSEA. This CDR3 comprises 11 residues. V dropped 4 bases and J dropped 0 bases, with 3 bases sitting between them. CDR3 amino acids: CSVAYQETQYF. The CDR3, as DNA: TGCAGCGTTGCCTACCAAGAGACCCAGTACTTC.

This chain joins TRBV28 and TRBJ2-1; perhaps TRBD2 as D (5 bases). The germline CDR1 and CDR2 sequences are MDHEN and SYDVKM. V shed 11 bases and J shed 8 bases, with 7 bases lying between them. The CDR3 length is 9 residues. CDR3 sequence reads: CAVGDEQFF. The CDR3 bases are TGTGCCGTGGGAGATGAGCAGTTCTTC.

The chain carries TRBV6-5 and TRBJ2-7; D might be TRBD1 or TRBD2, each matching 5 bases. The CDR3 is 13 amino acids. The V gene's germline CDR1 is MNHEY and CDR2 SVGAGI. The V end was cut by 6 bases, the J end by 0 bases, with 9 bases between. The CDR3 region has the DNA TGTGCCAGCAGGTCGAGGGGCTCCTACGAGCAGTACTTC. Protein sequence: CASRSRGSYEQYF.

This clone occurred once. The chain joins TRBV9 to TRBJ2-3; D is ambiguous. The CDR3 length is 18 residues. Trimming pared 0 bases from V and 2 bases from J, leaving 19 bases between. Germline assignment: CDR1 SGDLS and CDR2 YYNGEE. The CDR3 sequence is CASSVGGSHRVYTDTQYF. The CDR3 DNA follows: TGTGCCAGCAGCGTAGGAGGCAGCCACCGAGTTTACACAGATACGCAGTATTTT.

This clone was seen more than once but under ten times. The CDR3 protein is CASSLRSSYEQYF. For the CDR3, the DNA is TGTGCCAGCAGCTTACGGAGCTCCTACGAGCAGTACTTC. This sequence joins TRBV11-2 and TRBJ2-7; D gene ambiguous. The CDR3 has 13 amino acids. Trimming removed 2 bases from V and 0 bases from J, with 5 bases in between. Germline V gives CDR1 SGHAT, CDR2 FQNNGV.

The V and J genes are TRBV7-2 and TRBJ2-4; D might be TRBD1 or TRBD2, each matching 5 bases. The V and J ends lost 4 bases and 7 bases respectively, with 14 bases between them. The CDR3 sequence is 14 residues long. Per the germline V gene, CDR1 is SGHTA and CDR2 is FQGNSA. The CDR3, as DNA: TGTGCCAGCAGCTCCCAGGACTGGGGGAACATTCAGTACTTC. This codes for CASSSQDWGNIQYF.

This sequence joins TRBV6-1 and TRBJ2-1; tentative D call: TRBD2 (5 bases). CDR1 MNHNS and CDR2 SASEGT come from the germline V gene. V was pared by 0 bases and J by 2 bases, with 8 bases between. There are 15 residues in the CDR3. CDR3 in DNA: TGTGCCAGCAGTGAAGCGGGAGAACCCTACAATGAGCAGTTCTTC. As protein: CASSEAGEPYNEQFF.

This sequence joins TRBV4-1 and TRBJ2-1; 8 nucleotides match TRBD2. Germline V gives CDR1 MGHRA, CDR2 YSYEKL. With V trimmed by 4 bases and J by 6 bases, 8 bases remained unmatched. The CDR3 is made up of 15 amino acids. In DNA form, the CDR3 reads TGCGCCAGCAGCCCTCAGGGGCTAGCGGGCAATGAGCAGTTCTTC. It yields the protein CASSPQGLAGNEQFF.

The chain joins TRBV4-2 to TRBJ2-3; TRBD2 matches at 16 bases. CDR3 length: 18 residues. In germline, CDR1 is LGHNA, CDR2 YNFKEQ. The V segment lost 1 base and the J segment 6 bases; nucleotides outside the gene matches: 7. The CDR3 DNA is TGTGCCAGCAGCCAAGCTCCGGGACTAGCGGGAGGGGTGGATACGCAGTATTTT. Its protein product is CASSQAPGLAGGVDTQYF.

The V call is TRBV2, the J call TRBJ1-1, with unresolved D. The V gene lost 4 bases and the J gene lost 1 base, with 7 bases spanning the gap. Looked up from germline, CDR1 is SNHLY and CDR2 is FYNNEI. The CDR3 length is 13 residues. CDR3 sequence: CASSAWSNTEAFF. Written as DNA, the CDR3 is TGTGCCAGCAGTGCTTGGTCGAACACTGAAGCTTTCTTT.

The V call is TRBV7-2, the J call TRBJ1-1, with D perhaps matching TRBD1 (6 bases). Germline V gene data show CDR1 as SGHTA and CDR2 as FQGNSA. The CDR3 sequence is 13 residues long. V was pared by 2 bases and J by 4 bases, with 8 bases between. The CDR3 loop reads CASSLRGATEAFF. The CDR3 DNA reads TGTGCCAGCAGCTTAAGGGGGGCCACTGAAGCTTTCTTT.

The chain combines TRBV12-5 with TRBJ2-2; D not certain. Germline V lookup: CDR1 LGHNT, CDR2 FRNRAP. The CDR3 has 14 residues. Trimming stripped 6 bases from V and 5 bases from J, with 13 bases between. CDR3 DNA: TGTGCTAGTGGCTCTTTAACTGGGACCGGGGAGCTGTTTTTT. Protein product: CASGSLTGTGELFF.

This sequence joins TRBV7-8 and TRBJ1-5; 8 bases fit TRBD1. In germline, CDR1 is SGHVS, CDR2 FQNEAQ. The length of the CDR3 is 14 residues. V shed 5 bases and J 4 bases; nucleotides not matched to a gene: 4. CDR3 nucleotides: TGTGCCAGCAGCCCCACAGGGGGTAATCAGCCCCAGCATTTT. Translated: CASSPTGGNQPQHF.

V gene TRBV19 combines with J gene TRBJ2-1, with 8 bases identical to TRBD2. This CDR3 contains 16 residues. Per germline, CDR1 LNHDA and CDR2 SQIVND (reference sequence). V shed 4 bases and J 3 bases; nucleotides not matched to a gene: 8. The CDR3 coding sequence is TGTGCCAGTAGTACCCTCCGGCGGGGGGTCTACAATGAGCAGTTCTTC. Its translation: CASSTLRRGVYNEQFF. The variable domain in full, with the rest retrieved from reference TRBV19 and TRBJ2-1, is DGGITQSPKYLFRKEGQNVTLSCEQNLNHDAMYWYRQDPGQGLRLIYYSQIVNDFQKGDIAEGYSVSREKKESFPLTVTSAQKNPTAFYLCASSTLRRGVYNEQFFGPGTRLTVL.

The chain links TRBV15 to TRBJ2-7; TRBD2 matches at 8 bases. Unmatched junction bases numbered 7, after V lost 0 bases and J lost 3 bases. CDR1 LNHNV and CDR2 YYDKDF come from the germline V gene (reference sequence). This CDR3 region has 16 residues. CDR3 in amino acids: CATSREDSGGYYEQYF. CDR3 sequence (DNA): TGTGCCACCAGCAGAGAAGACTCGGGGGGGTACTACGAGCAGTACTTC.

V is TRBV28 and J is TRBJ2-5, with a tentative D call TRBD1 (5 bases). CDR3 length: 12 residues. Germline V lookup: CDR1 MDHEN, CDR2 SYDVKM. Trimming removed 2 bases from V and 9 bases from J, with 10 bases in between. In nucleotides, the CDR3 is TGTGCCAGCAGTTTACTGCTCAGGGCCCAGTACTTC. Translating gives CASSLLLRAQYF.